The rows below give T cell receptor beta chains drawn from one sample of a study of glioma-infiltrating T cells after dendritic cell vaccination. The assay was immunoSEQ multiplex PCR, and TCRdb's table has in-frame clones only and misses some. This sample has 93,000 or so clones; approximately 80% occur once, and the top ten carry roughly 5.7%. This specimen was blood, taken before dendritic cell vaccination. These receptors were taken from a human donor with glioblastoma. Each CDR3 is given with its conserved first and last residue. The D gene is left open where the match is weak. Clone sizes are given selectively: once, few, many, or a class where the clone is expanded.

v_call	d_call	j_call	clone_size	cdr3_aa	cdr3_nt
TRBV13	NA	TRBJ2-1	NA	CASSLVQLGDNEQFF	TGTGCCAGCAGCTTAGTCCAGCTGGGAGACAATGAGCAGTTCTTC
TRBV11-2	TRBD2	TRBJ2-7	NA	CASSPRATSVEQYF	TGTGCCAGCAGCCCTAGGGCGACTAGCGTCGAGCAGTACTTC
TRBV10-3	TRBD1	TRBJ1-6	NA	CAISESADRGNSPLHF	TGTGCCATCAGTGAGAGTGCAGACAGGGGTAATTCACCCCTCCACTTT
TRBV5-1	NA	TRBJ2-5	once	CASSLDIQETQYF	TGCGCCAGCAGCTTGGACATTCAAGAGACCCAGTACTTC
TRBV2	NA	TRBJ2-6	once	CASTIASGANVLTF	TGTGCCAGCACTATTGCTTCTGGGGCCAACGTCCTGACTTTC
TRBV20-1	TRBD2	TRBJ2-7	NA	CSASGTSEQYF	TGCAGTGCTAGCGGGACTAGCGAGCAGTACTTC
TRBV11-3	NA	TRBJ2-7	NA	CASSLGGTDYEQYF	TGTGCCAGCAGCTTAGGCGGGACAGACTACGAGCAGTACTTC
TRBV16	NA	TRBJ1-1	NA	CASSQSAGRVRNTEAFF	TGTGCCAGCAGCCAAAGTGCGGGCCGGGTACGAAACACTGAAGCTTTCTTT
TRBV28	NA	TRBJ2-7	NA	CASKPPGTVGEQYF	TGTGCCAGCAAACCTCCGGGAACAGTCGGCGAGCAGTACTTC
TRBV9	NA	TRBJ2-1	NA	CASSAERGTVYNEQFF	TGTGCCAGCAGCGCGGAGAGGGGGACGGTATACAATGAGCAGTTCTTC
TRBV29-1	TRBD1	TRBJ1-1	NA	CSVSGTGRTEAFF	TGCAGCGTTTCCGGGACAGGGAGGACTGAAGCTTTCTTT
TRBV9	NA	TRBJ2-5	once	CASSVSPKETQYF	TGTGCCAGCAGCGTTAGCCCGAAGGAGACCCAGTACTTC
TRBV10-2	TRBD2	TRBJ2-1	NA	CASIRTTSAEQFF	TGCGCCAGCATTCGTACGACTAGCGCTGAGCAGTTCTTC
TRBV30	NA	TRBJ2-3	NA	CAWSEVAGDTQYF	TGTGCCTGGTCGGAGGTAGCAGGAGATACGCAGTATTTT
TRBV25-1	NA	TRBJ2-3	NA	CASRGNRGTDTQYF	TGTGCCAGCAGGGGAAACAGGGGCACAGATACGCAGTATTTT
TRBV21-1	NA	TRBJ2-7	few	CASLPEQATYEQYF	TGTGCCAGCCTTCCCGAACAGGCTACCTACGAGCAGTACTTC
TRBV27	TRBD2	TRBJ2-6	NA	CASSSLGGAGANVLTF	TGTGCCAGCAGTTCCCTCGGGGGGGCTGGGGCCAACGTCCTGACTTTC
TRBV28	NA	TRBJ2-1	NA	CASSLRVDEQFF	TGTGCCAGCAGTTTAAGAGTTGATGAGCAGTTCTTC
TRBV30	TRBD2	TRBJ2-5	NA	CAWSSRLAGPKETQYF	TGTGCCTGGAGTTCGAGACTAGCGGGGCCTAAAGAGACCCAGTACTTC
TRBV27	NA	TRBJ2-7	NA	CASARGSYEQYF	TGTGCCAGCGCGAGGGGGAGCTACGAGCAGTACTTC
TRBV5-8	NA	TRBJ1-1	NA	CASTLDSSVTEAFF	TGTGCCAGCACCCTAGACAGCAGCGTCACTGAAGCTTTCTTT
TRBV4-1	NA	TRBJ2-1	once	CASSQGAHPNEQFF	TGCGCCAGCAGCCAGGGGGCTCACCCGAATGAGCAGTTCTTC
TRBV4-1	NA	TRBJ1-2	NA	CASSQTTGRNYGYTF	TGCGCCAGCAGCCAAACGACAGGCCGTAACTATGGCTACACCTTC
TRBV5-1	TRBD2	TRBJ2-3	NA	CASSGSRGGARDTQYF	TGCGCCAGCAGTGGCAGCCGCGGGGGGGCCAGAGATACGCAGTATTTT
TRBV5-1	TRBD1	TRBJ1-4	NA	CASSLGQGAEKLFF	TGCGCCAGCAGCTTAGGACAGGGGGCGGAAAAACTGTTTTTT
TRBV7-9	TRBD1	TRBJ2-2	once	CASIPQGATGELFF	TGTGCCAGCATACCACAGGGGGCGACCGGGGAGCTGTTTTTT
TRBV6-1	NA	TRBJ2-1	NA	CASSEVWGGAPGNEQFF	TGTGCCAGCAGTGAGGTCTGGGGGGGGGCCCCGGGCAATGAGCAGTTCTTC
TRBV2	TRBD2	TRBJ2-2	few	CASSPSGGDTGELFF	TGTGCCAGCAGTCCTAGCGGGGGAGACACCGGGGAGCTGTTTTTT
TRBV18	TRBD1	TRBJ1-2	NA	CASSPVDRGHGYTF	TGTGCCAGCTCACCAGTGGACAGGGGCCATGGCTACACCTTC
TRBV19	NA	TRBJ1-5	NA	CASSMGRDQPQHF	TGTGCCAGTAGTATGGGCAGGGATCAGCCCCAGCATTTT
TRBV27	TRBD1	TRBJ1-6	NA	CASSTARDSALGDSPLHF	TGTGCCAGCAGTACTGCCCGGGACAGCGCCTTGGGGGATTCACCCCTCCACTTT
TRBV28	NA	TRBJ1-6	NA	CASTNNGGYSPLHF	TGTGCCAGCACCAACAACGGAGGGTATTCACCCCTCCACTTT
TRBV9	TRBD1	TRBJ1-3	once	CASSTGTGGLTYSGNTIYF	TGTGCCAGCAGCACCGGGACAGGGGGCTTAACTTACTCTGGAAACACCATATATTTT
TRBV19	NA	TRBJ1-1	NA	CASSITSQGRGTEAFF	TGTGCCAGTAGTATCACTTCCCAGGGGCGCGGGACTGAAGCTTTCTTT
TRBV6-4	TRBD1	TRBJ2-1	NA	CASSRGQGYNEQFF	TGTGCCAGCAGCCGAGGACAGGGTTACAATGAGCAGTTCTTC
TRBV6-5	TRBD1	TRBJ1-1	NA	CASSTGANTEAFF	TGTGCCAGCAGTACAGGGGCGAACACTGAAGCTTTCTTT
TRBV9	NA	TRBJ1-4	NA	CASSHPSSGLATNEKLFF	TGTGCCAGCAGCCACCCCAGCTCAGGACTTGCAACTAATGAAAAACTGTTTTTT
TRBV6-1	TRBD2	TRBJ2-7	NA	CASSTVGLAIEQYF	TGTGCCAGCAGTACCGTGGGACTAGCCATCGAGCAGTACTTC
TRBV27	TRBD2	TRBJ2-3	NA	CASSFLPTSGRAREYF	TGTGCCAGCAGTTTTCTTCCGACTAGCGGGAGGGCCCGGGAGTATTTT
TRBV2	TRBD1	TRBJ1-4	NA	CASGRTGVEEKLFF	TGTGCCAGCGGTAGGACAGGGGTGGAGGAAAAACTGTTTTTT